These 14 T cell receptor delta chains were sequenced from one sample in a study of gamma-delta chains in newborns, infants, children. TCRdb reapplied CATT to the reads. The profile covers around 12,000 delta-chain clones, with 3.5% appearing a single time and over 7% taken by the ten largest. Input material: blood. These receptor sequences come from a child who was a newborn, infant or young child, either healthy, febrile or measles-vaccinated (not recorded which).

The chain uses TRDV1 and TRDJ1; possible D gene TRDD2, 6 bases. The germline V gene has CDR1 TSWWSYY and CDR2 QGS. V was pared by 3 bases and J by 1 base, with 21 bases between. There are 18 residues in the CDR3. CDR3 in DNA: TGTGCTCTTGGGGACCCTGCTCCTACTATTGGGTTCACCGATAAACTCATCTTT. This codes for CALGDPAPTIGFTDKLIF.

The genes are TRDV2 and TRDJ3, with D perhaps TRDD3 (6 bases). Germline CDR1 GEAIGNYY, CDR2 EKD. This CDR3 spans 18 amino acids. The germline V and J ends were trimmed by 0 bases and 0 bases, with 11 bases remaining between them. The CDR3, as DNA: TGTGCCTGTGACACCGTGGGGGTTAGCTCCTGGGACACCCGACAGATGTTTTTC. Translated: CACDTVGVSSWDTRQMFF.

The CDR3 is CALGDPVLDAKLIF. The CDR3 region has the DNA TGTGCTCTTGGGGACCCAGTCCTGGACGCTAAACTCATCTTT. The J gene is TRDJ1, the V gene TRDV1, with no clear D. The CDR3 loop spans 14 amino acids. The germline V gene encodes CDR1 TSWWSYY and CDR2 QGS. Trimming removed 3 bases at V and 7 bases at J, with 15 bases between.

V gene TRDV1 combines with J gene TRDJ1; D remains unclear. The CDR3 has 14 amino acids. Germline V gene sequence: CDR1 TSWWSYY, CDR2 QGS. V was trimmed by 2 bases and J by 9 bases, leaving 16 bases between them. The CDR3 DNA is TGTGCTCTTGGGGAAGTCGGGTGGCCCGAGGAACTCATCTTT. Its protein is CALGEVGWPEELIF.

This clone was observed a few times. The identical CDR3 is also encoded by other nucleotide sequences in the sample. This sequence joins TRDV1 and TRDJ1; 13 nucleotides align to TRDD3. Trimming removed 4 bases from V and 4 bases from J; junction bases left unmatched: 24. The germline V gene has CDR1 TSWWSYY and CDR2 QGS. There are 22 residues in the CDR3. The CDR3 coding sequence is TGTGCTCTTGGGGCCCATCCTACTCCCTCGTACTGGGGGATACGACTTAACGATAAACTCATCTTT. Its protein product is CALGAHPTPSYWGIRLNDKLIF.

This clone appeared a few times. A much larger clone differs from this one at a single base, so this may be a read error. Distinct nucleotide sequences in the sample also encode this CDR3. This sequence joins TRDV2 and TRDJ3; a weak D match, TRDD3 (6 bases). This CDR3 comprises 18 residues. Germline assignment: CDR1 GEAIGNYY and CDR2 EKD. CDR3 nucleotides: TGCGCCTGTGACACCGCTGGGGAGAGCTCCTGGGACACCCGACAGATGTTTTTC. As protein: CACDTAGESSWDTRQMFF.

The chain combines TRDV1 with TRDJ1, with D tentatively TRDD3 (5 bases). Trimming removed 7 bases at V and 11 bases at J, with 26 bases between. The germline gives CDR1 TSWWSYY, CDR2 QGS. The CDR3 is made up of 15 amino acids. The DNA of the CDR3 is TGTGCTCTTGCCGGTGGTGGGGAATGGTTCAGTGGGCTCATCTTT. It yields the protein CALAGGGEWFSGLIF.

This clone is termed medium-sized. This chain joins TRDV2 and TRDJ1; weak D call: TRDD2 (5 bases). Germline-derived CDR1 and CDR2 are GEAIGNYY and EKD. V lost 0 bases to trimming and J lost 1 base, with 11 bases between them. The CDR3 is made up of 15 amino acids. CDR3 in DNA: TGTGCCTGTGACACCGTCCTTCAACCCACCGATAAACTCATCTTT. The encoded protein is CACDTVLQPTDKLIF.

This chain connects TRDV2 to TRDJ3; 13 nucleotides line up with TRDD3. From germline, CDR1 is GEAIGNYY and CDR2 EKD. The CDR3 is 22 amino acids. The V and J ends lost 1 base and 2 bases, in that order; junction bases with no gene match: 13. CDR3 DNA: TGTGCCTGTGACACGATCGTACTGGGGGATACGTTCAGCACCTGGGACACCCGACAGATGTTTTTC. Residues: CACDTIVLGDTFSTWDTRQMFF.

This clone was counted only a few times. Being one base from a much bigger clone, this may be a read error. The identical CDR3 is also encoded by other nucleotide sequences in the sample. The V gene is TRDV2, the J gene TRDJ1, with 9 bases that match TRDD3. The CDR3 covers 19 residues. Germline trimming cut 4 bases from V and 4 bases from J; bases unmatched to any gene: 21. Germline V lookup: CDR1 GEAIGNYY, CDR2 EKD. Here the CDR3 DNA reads TGTGCCTGTGAAGGCCTTCCCATTGCTGGGGGATCCACAGGCGATAAACTCATCTTT. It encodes CACEGLPIAGGSTGDKLIF.

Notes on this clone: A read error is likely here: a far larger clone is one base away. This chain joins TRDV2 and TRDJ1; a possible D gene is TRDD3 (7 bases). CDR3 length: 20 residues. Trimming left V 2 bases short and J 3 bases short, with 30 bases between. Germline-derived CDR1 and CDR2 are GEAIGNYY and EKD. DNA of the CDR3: TGTGCCTGTGACAAGGTGTCCTACTCGTTGGGGGAAAGGGAAGCCGATAAACTCATCTTT. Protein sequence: CACDKVSYSLGEREADKLIF.

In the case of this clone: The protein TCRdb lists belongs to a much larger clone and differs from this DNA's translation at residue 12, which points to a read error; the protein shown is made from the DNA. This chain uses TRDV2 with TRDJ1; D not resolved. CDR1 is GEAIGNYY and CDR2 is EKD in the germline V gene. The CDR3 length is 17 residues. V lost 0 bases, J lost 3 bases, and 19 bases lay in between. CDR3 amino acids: CACDTVGVVLGADKLIF. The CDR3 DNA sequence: TGTGCCTGTGACACCGTCGGGGTAGTACTCGGGGCCGATAAACTCATCTTT.

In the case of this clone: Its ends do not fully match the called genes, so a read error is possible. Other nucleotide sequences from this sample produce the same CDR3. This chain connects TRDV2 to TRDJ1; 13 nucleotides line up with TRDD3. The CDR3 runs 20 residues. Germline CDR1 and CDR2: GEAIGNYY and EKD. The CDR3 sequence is CACDTYNWGIRSPSSDKLIF. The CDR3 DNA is TGTGCCTGTGACACCTATAACTGGGGGATACGCTCACCCTCGTCCGACAAACTCATCTTT.

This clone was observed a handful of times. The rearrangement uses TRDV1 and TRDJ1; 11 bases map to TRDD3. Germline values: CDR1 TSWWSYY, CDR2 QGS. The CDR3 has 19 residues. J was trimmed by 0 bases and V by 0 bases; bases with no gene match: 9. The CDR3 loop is CALGELRRLGDMYTDKLIF. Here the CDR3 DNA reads TGTGCTCTTGGGGAACTTAGGAGACTGGGGGATATGTACACCGATAAACTCATCTTT.